This paragraph covers one T cell receptor beta chain sequence. Only CD45RO-negative cells positively selected for CCR7 counted as naive CD8 cells, so terminally differentiated effector memory CD45RA+ cells were excluded. This sample is drawn from a study of shared clonotypes between healthy human individuals. Overall study context: A few men and a couple of women, aged 18 to 49, were donors. Per donor, three plates held CD4 naive cells, three held CD4 memory, two held CD8 naive and one held CD8 memory.

The authors' processing: As immunoSEQ supplied junction-only sequences (without quality scores), filtering differed. TCRdb's copy holds only in-frame clones and misses some; the assay was immunoSEQ multiplex PCR. The DNA gave D and trimming, while V, J and clone size come from that table. The sample has millions of clones; about 93% are singletons. The V segment lost 8 bases and the J segment 2 bases; nucleotides outside the gene matches: 14. The CDR3 is 17 residues long. CDR1 and CDR2 (germline): MDHEN, SYDVKM. Specimen: naive CD8+ T cells from PBMCs. V and J are TRBV28 and TRBJ1-5; TRBD1 matches at 8 bases. The receptor comes from a man between 18 and 35 years old in good health. Some clones in this sample may be carry-over from other donors' samples. CDR3 in amino acids: CASRTGIGQGGNQPQHF. As DNA, the CDR3 is TGTGCCAGCCGAACAGGCATAGGACAGGGAGGCAATCAGCCCCAGCATTTT.